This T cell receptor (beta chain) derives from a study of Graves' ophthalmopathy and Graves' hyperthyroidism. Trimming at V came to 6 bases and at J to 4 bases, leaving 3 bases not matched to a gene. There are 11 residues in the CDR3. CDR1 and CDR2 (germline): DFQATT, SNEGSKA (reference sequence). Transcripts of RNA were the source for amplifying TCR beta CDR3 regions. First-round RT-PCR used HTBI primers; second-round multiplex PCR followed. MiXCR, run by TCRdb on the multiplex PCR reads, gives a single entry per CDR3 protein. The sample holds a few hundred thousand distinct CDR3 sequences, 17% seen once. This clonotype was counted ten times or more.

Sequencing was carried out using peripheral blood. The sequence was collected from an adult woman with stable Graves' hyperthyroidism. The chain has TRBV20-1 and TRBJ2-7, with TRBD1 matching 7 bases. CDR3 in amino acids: CSAIQGYEQYF. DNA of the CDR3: TGCAGTGCCATACAGGGGTACGAGCAGTACTTC.